These 5 T cell receptor beta chains were sequenced from one sample in a study of neurological immune-mediated disorders. Via MiXCR, TCRdb re-called the 5' RACE reads, giving one row per CDR3 protein. The sample consists of 70,000 to 95,000 distinct CDR3 sequences, over 10% of them appearing once. The time point: longitudinal time-point 2. Sequences were obtained from PBMCs. The receptors derive from a female donor with HTLV-1-associated myelopathy (HAM/TSP).

By share, this clonotype ranks as medium-sized. This rearrangement joins TRBV20-1 to TRBJ2-3; 9 bases are a match to TRBD2. Looked up from germline, CDR1 is DFQATT and CDR2 is SNEGSKA (reference sequence). Trimming took 2 bases from V and 1 from J; bases not matched to a gene: 10. The CDR3 spans 17 residues. The CDR3 DNA follows: TGCAGTGCTAGACGTTGGGCGGGGGGGTATGGCACAGATACGCAGTATTTT. It codes for CSARRWAGGYGTDTQYF.

This clonotype was seen ten or more times. The chain is built from TRBV5-1 and TRBJ2-1; a possible D gene is TRBD1 (6 bases). The CDR3 contains 16 residues. CDR1 and CDR2 from the germline V gene are SGHRS and YFSETQ. V was clipped by 0 bases and J by 4 bases, with 14 bases between them. CDR3 sequence: CASSLATTRGYNEQFF. As DNA, the CDR3 is TGCGCCAGCAGCTTGGCCACAACAAGGGGGTACAATGAGCAGTTCTTC.

This clonotype was found many times. V and J are TRBV27 and TRBJ2-2; TRBD1 aligns across 7 bases. V lost 2 bases, J lost 2 bases, and 5 bases stayed unmatched. Germline-derived CDR1 and CDR2 are MNHEY and SMNVEV (reference sequence). This CDR3 spans 16 amino acids. The CDR3 bases are TGTGCCAGCAGTTTACTAGGGACAGTTAACACCGGGGAGCTGTTTTTT. It yields the protein CASSLLGTVNTGELFF.

The sample holds many counts of this clonotype. This sequence joins TRBV11-3 and TRBJ2-3; D gene uncertain. Per the germline V gene, CDR1 is SGHNT and CDR2 is YENEEA. Trimming removed 0 bases from V and 2 bases from J, with 12 bases in between. The CDR3 contains 16 residues. CDR3 sequence: CASSLDSRQYTDTQYF. DNA of the CDR3: TGTGCCAGCAGCTTAGATTCTAGGCAGTACACAGATACGCAGTATTTT.

This clonotype was detected many times. Here the CDR3 DNA reads TGTGCCAGCAGTTTAAGAGGGCAGGGGGCATTTTCTGGGGCCAACGTCCTGACTTTC. The encoded protein is CASSLRGQGAFSGANVLTF. This chain joins TRBV27 and TRBJ2-6; 8 bases map to TRBD1. The CDR3 is 19 residues long. Germline V CDR1 and CDR2: MNHEY, SMNVEV (reference sequence). V was pared by 2 bases and J by 1 base, with 10 bases of the junction left unmatched.